This T cell receptor beta chain was recovered during a study of monozygotic twins with inflammatory bowel disease. From the 5' RACE reads, TCRdb lists one entry per CDR3 protein and no DNA. The table for this sample gives about 450,000 distinct CDR3 sequences. Germline V gene data show CDR1 as SQVTM and CDR2 as ANQGSEA. This CDR3 is built from 14 residues. Sequenced material: blood. The rearrangement uses TRBV29-1 and TRBJ1-1. This TCR was sampled from a human donor with ulcerative colitis or Crohn's disease, or a healthy co-twin of an affected twin (not recorded which). The CDR3 loop is CSVTKGEVGTEAFF.